The 18 T cell receptor beta chains below all came from one sample that was sequenced in a study of shared clonotypes between healthy human individuals. TCRdb keeps only in-frame clones here, not all; method: immunoSEQ multiplex PCR. The sample shows approximately 2.3 million clones, more than 85% of them seen only once. The sample was naive CD4+ T cells from PBMCs. Subset denoted: CD45RA+ positively selected. These receptors all stem from a man aged 18-30 years in good health. Some clones in this sample may be carry-over from other donors' samples.

The chain is built from TRBV10-3 and TRBJ1-2; no firm D call. The CDR3 loop spans 12 amino acids. Germline loops: CDR1 ENHRY, CDR2 SYGVKD. Deletions cut 6 bases from V and 5 bases from J, with 10 bases between. CDR3 region: CAISAIGYGYTF. CDR3 coding DNA: TGTGCCATCAGCGCTATTGGGTATGGCTACACCTTC.

This clone was seen a single time. V and J are TRBV29-1 and TRBJ1-1; 7 nucleotides match TRBD1. The V gene end was trimmed by 6 bases and the J gene end by 4 bases; junction bases not matched to a gene: 11. Per germline, CDR1 SQVTM and CDR2 ANQGSEA. This CDR3 is 14 amino acids long. The CDR3 reads CSVGGDSRGTEAFF. The CDR3 DNA reads as TGCAGCGTCGGGGGGGACAGCCGCGGCACTGAAGCTTTCTTT.

The V and J genes are TRBV4-1 and TRBJ2-1; D assignment may be TRBD1 or TRBD2 (5 bases each). The germline V and J ends were trimmed by 2 bases and 0 bases, with 8 bases remaining between them. CDR3 length: 15 amino acids. Germline V gene data show CDR1 as MGHRA and CDR2 as YSYEKL. The CDR3 sequence is CASSQWGSSYNEQFF. The CDR3 DNA reads TGCGCCAGCAGCCAATGGGGGAGCTCCTACAATGAGCAGTTCTTC.

V gene TRBV5-1 combines with J gene TRBJ2-6; D is uncertain. The V gene's germline CDR1 is SGHRS and CDR2 YFSETQ. Trimming took off 6 bases at V and 1 base at J, with 11 bases between the two ends. The CDR3 extends over 15 amino acids. The CDR3 DNA follows: TGCGCCAGCACCCTGGACCGATCTGGGGCCAACGTCCTGACTTTC. Translating it yields CASTLDRSGANVLTF.

This clone is a singleton in its sample. In DNA, the CDR3 is TGCGCCAGCAGCAACAACCATTTTGGGGCCCAGCCCCAGCATTTT. It translates to CASSNNHFGAQPQHF. The genes are TRBV4-1 and TRBJ1-5, with D perhaps matching TRBD1 (5 bases). The V gene's germline CDR1 is MGHRA and CDR2 YSYEKL. With 5 bases removed from V and 7 bases from J, the gap between germline ends came to 18 bases. CDR3 length: 15 residues.

The chain recombines TRBV7-3 with TRBJ2-6; 8 nucleotides match TRBD1. Germline V gene lookup returns CDR1 SGHTA and CDR2 FQGTGA. V was clipped by 4 bases and J by 2 bases; unmatched bases: 7. This CDR3 spans 17 amino acids. This chain's CDR3 is CASSSTLGQAGANVLTF. In nucleotides, the CDR3 is TGTGCCAGCAGCTCAACCCTGGGACAGGCTGGGGCCAACGTCCTGACTTTC.

The V gene is TRBV27, the J gene TRBJ2-3; 10 bases line up with TRBD2. Germline values: CDR1 MNHEY, CDR2 SMNVEV (reference sequence). Losses at the gene ends were 3 bases for V and 6 bases for J; bases not matched to a gene: 9. The CDR3 loop spans 16 amino acids. For the CDR3, the DNA is TGTGCCAGCAGTTTGGTCCTAGCGGGAGCGGGGGATACGCAGTATTTT. It is translated as CASSLVLAGAGDTQYF.

This rearrangement joins TRBV6-5 to TRBJ1-5; D unresolved. CDR3 size: 13 residues. Germline CDR1 MNHEY, CDR2 SVGAGI. V lost 6 bases and J 7 bases, leaving 13 bases between the germline ends. The CDR3 DNA is TGTGCCAGCAGACCCGACTATAGCCAGCCCCAGCATTTT. Its translation is CASRPDYSQPQHF.

The chain uses TRBV5-5 and TRBJ1-1; D unclear. The CDR3 consists of 14 residues. Trimming removed 1 base from V and 1 base from J, with 8 bases in between. Germline V gives CDR1 SGHKS, CDR2 YYEKEE (reference sequence). CDR3 protein: CASSLWFTNTEAFF. The CDR3 DNA reads TGTGCCAGCAGCTTGTGGTTCACGAACACTGAAGCTTTCTTT.

The chain joins TRBV10-3 to TRBJ2-7, with TRBD2 as a possible D gene (5 bases). The CDR3 runs to 15 residues. Germline CDR1 ENHRY, CDR2 SYGVKD. Trimming cost V 5 bases and J 0 bases, with 14 bases left between them. The CDR3 here is CAISSSSGNSYEQYF. Written as DNA, the CDR3 is TGTGCCATCAGTTCAAGCAGCGGAAACTCCTACGAGCAGTACTTC.

V gene TRBV6-1 combines with J gene TRBJ1-1; D not resolved. From germline, CDR1 is MNHNS and CDR2 SASEGT. CDR3 length: 15 residues. V was trimmed by 6 bases and J by 6 bases, leaving 20 bases between them. CDR3 nucleotides: TGTGCCAGCAGGCCCGCTCCTATAGCGACTTCTGAAGCTTTCTTT. The encoded protein is CASRPAPIATSEAFF.

V is TRBV6-5 and J is TRBJ2-5, with a possible D match to TRBD2 (5 bases). The germline V gene has CDR1 MNHEY and CDR2 SVGAGI. The CDR3 consists of 13 residues. V lost 1 base to trimming and J lost 4 bases, with 7 bases between them. The CDR3 DNA reads TGTGCCAGCAGTTACTTCGGGGTAGAGACCCAGTACTTC. As protein: CASSYFGVETQYF.

The chain is built from TRBV18 and TRBJ2-2, with D maybe TRBD1 (6 bases). The CDR3 is 15 residues long. V was clipped by 8 bases and J by 1 base, with 14 bases between them. Germline-derived CDR1 and CDR2 are KGHSH and LQKENI. The CDR3 here is CASTRTQGNTGELFF. In DNA form, the CDR3 reads TGTGCCAGCACCCGGACACAGGGGAACACCGGGGAGCTGTTTTTT.

The V gene is TRBV7-9, the J gene TRBJ1-4; D is ambiguous. The CDR3 spans 14 residues. The germline V gene has CDR1 SEHNR and CDR2 FQNEAQ (reference sequence). V was pared by 5 bases and J by 11 bases, with 18 bases between. The CDR3 here is CASSGVLALEKLFF. CDR3 bases: TGTGCCAGCAGCGGGGTCTTAGCCTTGGAGAAACTGTTTTTT.

This clone was seen only once. The V and J genes are TRBV11-2 and TRBJ2-7; D ambiguous. V lost 0 bases and J 1 base, leaving 10 bases between the germline ends. Looked up from germline, CDR1 is SGHAT and CDR2 is FQNNGV. The CDR3 runs 15 residues. The CDR3 spells CASSLETAYSYEQYF. For the CDR3, the DNA is TGTGCCAGCAGCTTAGAAACGGCGTATTCCTACGAGCAGTACTTC.

The J gene is TRBJ2-2, the V gene TRBV28; D gene unclear. Germline CDR1 and CDR2: MDHEN and SYDVKM. This CDR3 comprises 13 residues. Trimming left V 5 bases short and J 4 bases short, with 8 bases between. The CDR3 is CASSRRFTGELFF. In DNA, the CDR3 is TGTGCCAGCAGTCGGCGTTTCACCGGGGAGCTGTTTTTT.

The chain joins TRBV28 to TRBJ1-2, with 7 bases aligning to TRBD1. Trimming removed 7 bases from V and 8 bases from J; junction bases left unmatched: 13. The length of the CDR3 is 14 residues. From germline, CDR1 is MDHEN and CDR2 SYDVKM. The CDR3, as DNA: TGTGCCAGCACCCCGGGGGGGGGACAGCCAGGCTACACCTTC. Translation gives CASTPGGGQPGYTF.

The gene calls are TRBV29-1 and TRBJ1-1, with TRBD1 matching 9 bases. From germline, CDR1 is SQVTM and CDR2 ANQGSEA. V gave up 6 bases and J gave up 5 bases; unmatched junction bases: 7. The CDR3 is made up of 13 amino acids. The chain's CDR3 is CSVKTGGETEAFF. CDR3 sequence (DNA): TGCAGCGTGAAGACAGGGGGAGAGACTGAAGCTTTCTTT.